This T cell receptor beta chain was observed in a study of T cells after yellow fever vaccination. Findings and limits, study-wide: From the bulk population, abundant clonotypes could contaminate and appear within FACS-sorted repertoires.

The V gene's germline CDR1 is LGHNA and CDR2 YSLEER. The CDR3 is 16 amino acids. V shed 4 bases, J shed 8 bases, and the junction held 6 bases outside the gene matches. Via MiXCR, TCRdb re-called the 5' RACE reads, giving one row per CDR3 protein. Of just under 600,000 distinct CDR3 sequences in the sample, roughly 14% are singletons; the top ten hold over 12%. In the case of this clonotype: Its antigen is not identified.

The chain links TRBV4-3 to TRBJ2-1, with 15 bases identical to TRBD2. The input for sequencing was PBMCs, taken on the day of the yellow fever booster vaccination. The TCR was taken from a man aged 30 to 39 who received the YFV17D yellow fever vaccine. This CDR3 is CASSLGTSGRIHEQFF. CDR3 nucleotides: TGCGCCAGCAGCCTCGGGACTAGCGGGAGGATCCATGAGCAGTTCTTC.